The 24 T cell receptor beta chains below come from one sample, sequenced in a study of cytomegalovirus exposure and HLA in healthy donors. The primer mix had 60 Vbeta and 13 Jbeta primers. The table came from immunoSEQ multiplex PCR; TCRdb's copy has only in-frame clones and leaves some out. Among 90,000 to 110,000 clones listed, around 84% were seen once. Sequencing input: PBMCs. The source is a man aged 30 to 39 in good health and CMV-seronegative.

The chain joins TRBV7-2 to TRBJ1-2; TRBD1 is a possible D gene (5 bases). The CDR3 sequence is 13 residues long. V lost 4 bases to trimming and J lost 4 bases, with 10 bases between them. Germline V gene data show CDR1 as SGHTA and CDR2 as FQGNSA. This CDR3 is CASSSRVSYGYTF. The DNA for the CDR3 is TGTGCCAGCAGCTCCAGGGTATCCTATGGCTACACCTTC.

The J gene is TRBJ2-1, the V gene TRBV2, with a possible D match to TRBD1 (6 bases). The length of the CDR3 is 13 residues. The V gene lost 8 bases and the J gene lost 3 bases, with 11 bases spanning the gap. Germline V lookup: CDR1 SNHLY, CDR2 FYNNEI. DNA of the CDR3: TGTGCCAGCCGTCGGGACAACTACAATGAGCAGTTCTTC. As protein: CASRRDNYNEQFF.

The rearrangement joins TRBV4-3 to TRBJ1-5; 10 bases map to TRBD1. The V and J ends lost 3 bases and 2 bases, in that order; junction bases with no gene match: 13. This CDR3 spans 19 amino acids. Per germline, CDR1 LGHNA and CDR2 YSLEER. CDR3 loop: CASSQELVDRGPGNQPQHF. For the CDR3, the DNA is TGCGCCAGCAGCCAGGAATTGGTCGACAGGGGGCCAGGCAATCAGCCCCAGCATTTT.

The V and J genes are TRBV10-3 and TRBJ1-4; TRBD1 agrees at 8 bases. Trimming took 5 bases from V and 1 from J; bases not matched to a gene: 3. This CDR3 contains 15 residues. Per the germline V gene, CDR1 is ENHRY and CDR2 is SYGVKD. As DNA, the CDR3 is TGTGCCATCAGTCCAGGGGGCATAACTAATGAAAAACTGTTTTTT. Translating it yields CAISPGGITNEKLFF.

The chain carries TRBV6-5 and TRBJ2-2, with D perhaps matching TRBD1 (6 bases). CDR1 MNHEY and CDR2 SVGAGI come from the germline V gene. The CDR3 has 15 residues. Trimming shortened V by 5 bases and J by 4 bases, and 14 bases separated the two germline ends. DNA of the CDR3: TGTGCCAGCAGTCTATCACAGGGCAGCACCGGGGAGCTGTTTTTT. Its protein product is CASSLSQGSTGELFF.

This clone showed up just a few times. The chain joins TRBV7-6 to TRBJ2-6; perhaps TRBD1 as D (5 bases). V shed 5 bases and J shed 0 bases, with 20 bases lying between them. The V gene's germline CDR1 is SGHVS and CDR2 FNYEAQ. This CDR3 has 19 amino acids. The CDR3 is CASSLTAAGISSGANVLTF. CDR3 bases: TGTGCCAGCAGCCTAACGGCGGCAGGGATTAGCTCTGGGGCCAACGTCCTGACTTTC.

This clone occurred a few times. The DNA for the CDR3 is TGTGCCAGTACTCTCAGGGCCAGCCTCCGAAACACCATATATTTT. Translated: CASTLRASLRNTIYF. The chain is built from TRBV19 and TRBJ1-3, with D possibly matching TRBD1 (5 bases). Germline V gene data show CDR1 as LNHDA and CDR2 as SQIVND (reference sequence). The V end lost 7 bases, the J end lost 5 bases, and 18 bases lay between the germline ends. This CDR3 comprises 15 residues.

The chain couples TRBV9 to TRBJ1-1; D not certain. CDR1 is SGDLS, CDR2 YYNGEE, per germline. Trimming removed 3 bases at V and 1 base at J, with 16 bases between. This CDR3 region has 16 residues. The chain's CDR3 is CASSAWVRAGNTEAFF. CDR3 nucleotide sequence: TGTGCCAGCAGCGCGTGGGTCCGAGCGGGGAACACTGAAGCTTTCTTT.

The chain is built from TRBV23-1 and TRBJ2-3; D not certain. TRBV23-1 is recorded as an ORF, its role being uncertain. This CDR3 has 15 amino acids. The V gene lost 0 bases and the J gene lost 2 bases, with 9 bases spanning the gap. CDR3 bases: TGCGCCAGCAGTCAATCTGCCTTAGACACAGATACGCAGTATTTT. This sequence encodes CASSQSALDTDTQYF.

This rearrangement joins TRBV5-6 to TRBJ1-4, with D perhaps matching TRBD1 (5 bases). Germline values: CDR1 SGHDT, CDR2 YYEEEE. This CDR3 is 16 amino acids long. V lost 4 bases, J lost 8 bases, and 21 bases lay in between. The DNA for the CDR3 is TGTGCCAGCAGCGTCCTCCGGACACTTGGGAACGAAAAACTGTTTTTT. Protein: CASSVLRTLGNEKLFF. Combining the CDR3 with reference TRBV5-6 and TRBJ1-4 gives the whole variable domain DAGVTQSPTHLIKTRGQQVTLRCSPKSGHDTVSWYQQALGQGPQFIFQYYEEEERQRGNFPDRFSGHQFPNYSSELNVNALLLGDSALYLCASSVLRTLGNEKLFFGSGTQLSVL.

In this sample, this clone turned up a few times. The rearrangement joins TRBV5-1 to TRBJ2-1; 10 bases agree with TRBD2. Germline V lookup: CDR1 SGHRS, CDR2 YFSETQ. The V gene end was trimmed by 5 bases and the J gene end by 4 bases; junction bases not matched to a gene: 3. The CDR3 is 14 residues long. CDR3 coding DNA: TGCGCCAGCAGGGGACTAGCGTCGTACAATGAGCAGTTCTTC. Encoded protein: CASRGLASYNEQFF.

V and J are TRBV4-3 and TRBJ2-7; the match to TRBD1 covers 7 bases. Germline V gene data show CDR1 as LGHNA and CDR2 as YSLEER. This CDR3 is 14 amino acids long. With 0 bases clipped from V and 4 bases from J, the junction kept 3 bases outside the gene matches. For the CDR3, the DNA is TGCGCCAGCAGCCAAGATGACAGGGAGTACGAGCAGTACTTC. Protein: CASSQDDREYEQYF.

This clone was seen a handful of times. The chain combines TRBV5-1 with TRBJ2-7, with 9 bases that match TRBD1. Germline V lookup: CDR1 SGHRS, CDR2 YFSETQ. Unmatched junction bases numbered 9, after V lost 5 bases and J lost 3 bases. There are 15 residues in the CDR3. CDR3 sequence reads: CASRSEQGAFYEQYF. DNA for the CDR3: TGCGCCAGCAGATCCGAACAGGGGGCTTTCTACGAGCAGTACTTC.

The chain uses TRBV28 and TRBJ1-2, with D tentatively TRBD1 (6 bases). V dropped 6 bases and J dropped 3 bases, with 11 bases sitting between them. CDR1 is MDHEN and CDR2 is SYDVKM in the germline V gene. The CDR3 contains 13 residues. CDR3 in amino acids: CASSQGSDYGYTF. The CDR3 DNA reads TGTGCCAGCAGCCAGGGGAGTGACTATGGCTACACCTTC.

The gene calls are TRBV27 and TRBJ2-2; unclear D gene. The CDR3 contains 12 residues. The V and J ends lost 3 bases and 4 bases respectively, with 3 bases between them. The germline CDR1 and CDR2 sequences are MNHEY and SMNVEV (reference sequence). In nucleotides, the CDR3 is TGTGCCAGCAGTTTCGTCACCGGGGAGCTGTTTTTT. This gives the protein CASSFVTGELFF.

The J gene is TRBJ1-1, the V gene TRBV6-5; maybe TRBD1 (5 bases). CDR1 and CDR2 (germline): MNHEY, SVGAGI. Trimming cost V 2 bases and J 1 base, with 8 bases left between them. The CDR3 sequence is 14 residues long. CDR3 nucleotide sequence: TGTGCCAGCAGTTACATTGGACAGAACACTGAAGCTTTCTTT. This sequence encodes CASSYIGQNTEAFF.

The V call is TRBV4-1, the J call TRBJ2-2; D remains ambiguous. This CDR3 has 15 amino acids. Per germline, CDR1 MGHRA and CDR2 YSYEKL. V lost 0 bases and J 2 bases, leaving 7 bases between the germline ends. CDR3 region: CASSQDRGNTGELFF. In nucleotides, the CDR3 is TGCGCCAGCAGCCAAGATCGAGGTAACACCGGGGAGCTGTTTTTT.

This clone was seen a few times. The chain is built from TRBV5-4 and TRBJ2-5; maybe TRBD1 (6 bases). The DNA end lines up better with TRBJ2-7; the J call may be wrong. Per the germline V gene, CDR1 is SGHNT and CDR2 is YYREEE (reference sequence). This CDR3 region has 13 residues. In nucleotides, the CDR3 is TGTGCCAGCAGCCTACAGGGAGCCTACGAGCAGTACTTC. Residues: CASSLQGAYEQYF.

The chain links TRBV27 to TRBJ2-7, with 9 nucleotides matching TRBD1. V trimming: 4 bases; J trimming: 2 bases; junction bases outside the gene matches: 6. This CDR3 region has 15 residues. The germline CDR1 and CDR2 sequences are MNHEY and SMNVEV (reference sequence). The CDR3 bases are TGTGCCAGCAGTTCCCGGACAGGGGCCACCTACGAGCAGTACTTC. Translating it yields CASSSRTGATYEQYF.

The chain uses TRBV4-3 and TRBJ1-4; 7 bases align to TRBD1. Germline CDR1 reads LGHNA; CDR2 reads YSLEER. The CDR3 spans 16 residues. The junction had 9 bases not matched to a gene; V was cut back by 0 bases and J by 8 bases. The CDR3 spells CASSQDTGAGGEKLFF. CDR3 DNA: TGCGCCAGCAGCCAAGATACAGGGGCAGGAGGAGAAAAACTGTTTTTT.

This clone was seen a handful of times. The rearrangement uses TRBV6-4 and TRBJ2-2; 8 nucleotides match TRBD2. The CDR3 runs to 16 residues. V was pared by 2 bases and J by 6 bases, with 8 bases of the junction left unmatched. Looked up from germline, CDR1 is MRHNA and CDR2 is SNTAGT. The CDR3 here is CASSDAPGGAPGELFF. The CDR3 DNA reads as TGTGCCAGCAGTGACGCCCCGGGGGGGGCACCCGGGGAGCTGTTTTTT.

The rearrangement uses TRBV9 and TRBJ2-6, with 7 bases lining up with TRBD1. This CDR3 region has 16 residues. J was trimmed by 2 bases and V by 0 bases; bases with no gene match: 2. The germline CDR1 and CDR2 sequences are SGDLS and YYNGEE. CDR3 in amino acids: CASSVGRGPGANVLTF. In nucleotides, the CDR3 is TGTGCCAGCAGCGTAGGTAGGGGGCCTGGGGCCAACGTCCTGACTTTC.

The chain couples TRBV10-3 to TRBJ2-2, with D possibly matching TRBD1 (6 bases). The germline V gene encodes CDR1 ENHRY and CDR2 SYGVKD. V lost 4 bases, J lost 1 base, and 13 bases lay in between. The CDR3 sequence is 16 residues long. Here the CDR3 reads CAISGARGLNTGELFF. The CDR3 DNA is TGTGCCATCAGTGGAGCCAGGGGCCTGAACACCGGGGAGCTGTTTTTT.

V is TRBV10-2 and J is TRBJ2-5; 7 bases agree with TRBD1. Gene TRBJ2-7 matches the end of the DNA better, so the J call may be wrong. The CDR3 loop spans 16 amino acids. The germline V gene has CDR1 WSHSY and CDR2 SAAADI. The CDR3 region is CASTGINRGVVYEQYF. Written as DNA, the CDR3 is TGCGCCAGCACCGGAATAAACAGGGGAGTAGTCTACGAGCAGTACTTC.